This record covers a single T cell receptor (beta chain). Sequencing was performed with immunoSEQ multiplex PCR; in TCRdb, only in-frame clones are kept and a portion is missing. The repertoire includes around 170,000 clones, about 90% of them detected once, and 0.68% sits in the top ten. This specimen belongs to a study of control samples from healthy donors and cancer patients. The germline V gene has CDR1 LGHDT and CDR2 YNNKEL (reference sequence). The CDR3 extends over 18 amino acids. Trimming took 1 base from V and 8 from J; bases not matched to a gene: 12. The TCR was taken from a woman in her twenties or thirties in good health. The chain combines TRBV3-1 (or the pseudogene TRBV3-2) with TRBJ2-4; 12 positions match TRBD2. Sequencing input: blood. CDR3 protein: CASSQAVSSGRVADIQYF. The DNA of the CDR3 is TGTGCCAGCAGCCAAGCTGTTTCTAGCGGGAGGGTGGCGGACATTCAGTACTTC.